The next 28 T cell receptor beta chains were all read from a single sample in a study of shared clonotypes between healthy human individuals. Assay used: immunoSEQ multiplex PCR; TCRdb lists only in-frame clones, some missing. The data contain some 2.1 million clones, just under 95% of them seen just once; the ten biggest clones take up around 1.7%. Terminally differentiated effector memory CD45RA+ cells were excluded from the naive CD8 cells, which were CD45RO-negative and positively selected for CCR7. The sample taken for sequencing was naive CD8+ T cells from PBMCs. These TCRs come from a man aged 18-30 years in good health. Some clones in this sample may be carry-over from other donors' samples.

Note on this clone: This may come from a read error, since a much larger clone is one base off. The sample contains more than one DNA sequence encoding this CDR3. The chain links TRBV9 to TRBJ1-1; D is undetermined. V gave up 3 bases and J gave up 0 bases, with 3 bases separating them. Germline CDR1 SGDLS, CDR2 YYNGEE. The CDR3 spans 12 residues. This CDR3 is CASSGLNTEAFF. DNA of the CDR3: TGTGCCAGCAGCGGCCTGAACACTGAAGCTTTCTTT.

The chain has TRBV10-1 and TRBJ2-7, with 7 bases lining up with TRBD1. V lost 11 bases to trimming and J lost 0 bases; unmatched junction nucleotides: 13. The germline gives CDR1 WNHNN, CDR2 SYGVQD (reference sequence). The CDR3 runs 15 residues. CDR3: CAGDVGGLPSYEQYF. In DNA form, the CDR3 reads TGCGCCGGGGACGTAGGGGGCCTCCCCTCCTACGAGCAGTACTTC.

The chain uses TRBV29-1 and TRBJ1-2; maybe TRBD1 (6 bases). Trimming pared 4 bases from V and 3 bases from J, leaving 12 bases between. The CDR3 sequence is 13 residues long. CDR1 is SQVTM, CDR2 ANQGSEA, per germline. This chain's CDR3 is CSVVWGADYGYTF. DNA of the CDR3: TGCAGCGTTGTTTGGGGGGCGGACTATGGCTACACCTTC.

This clone is a singleton in its sample. The chain combines TRBV7-3 with TRBJ1-2; maybe TRBD1 (5 bases). The CDR3 covers 13 residues. Germline CDR1 SGHTA, CDR2 FQGTGA. V lost 2 bases, J lost 4 bases, and 8 bases lay in between. The CDR3 DNA is TGTGCCAGCAGCTTACAGGGTGGCTATGGCTACACCTTC. Encoded protein: CASSLQGGYGYTF. Supplemented by reference TRBV7-3 and TRBJ1-2, the full variable domain reads GAGVSQTPSNKVTEKGKYVELRCDPISGHTALYWYRQSLGQGPEFLIYFQGTGAADDSGLPNDRFFAVRPEGSVSTLKIQRTERGDSAVYLCASSLQGGYGYTFGSGTRLTVV.

The gene calls are TRBV11-3 and TRBJ2-7; D is possibly TRBD1 (5 bases). CDR1 and CDR2 from the germline V gene are SGHNT and YENEEA. The CDR3 spans 14 residues. The V end was cut by 3 bases, the J end by 0 bases, with 9 bases between. The CDR3 loop is CASSFDRNSYEQYF. The DNA for the CDR3 is TGTGCCAGCAGCTTCGACAGAAACTCCTACGAGCAGTACTTC.

The J gene is TRBJ2-1, the V gene TRBV6-5, with a tentative D call TRBD2 (5 bases). The CDR3 runs to 15 residues. V was shortened by 0 bases and J by 10 bases, with 16 bases between the two germline ends. Per the germline V gene, CDR1 is MNHEY and CDR2 is SVGAGI. The CDR3 is CASSYSDSTSGEQFF. CDR3 coding DNA: TGTGCCAGCAGTTACTCTGATTCCACGTCGGGAGAGCAGTTCTTC.

J is TRBJ1-2 and V is TRBV29-1; D may be TRBD1 (6 bases). CDR3 length: 13 residues. Trimming removed 0 bases at V and 7 bases at J, with 12 bases between. Per the germline V gene, CDR1 is SQVTM and CDR2 is ANQGSEA. The CDR3 region is CSVEETGLSGYTF. Written as DNA, the CDR3 is TGCAGCGTTGAAGAAACAGGGTTGTCTGGCTACACCTTC.

The genes are TRBV13 and TRBJ2-1; the match to TRBD2 covers 16 bases. CDR3 length equals 17 residues. With V trimmed by 4 bases and J by 5 bases, 5 bases remained unmatched. Germline loops: CDR1 PRHDT, CDR2 FYEKMQ (reference sequence). The CDR3 nucleotides are TGTGCCAGCAGCTCCGGGACTAGCGGGAGGGCCGACAATGAGCAGTTCTTC. Translation: CASSSGTSGRADNEQFF. Filled out from reference TRBV13 and TRBJ2-1, the complete variable domain reads AAGVIQSPRHLIKEKRETATLKCYPIPRHDTVYWYQQGPGQDPQFLISFYEKMQSDKGSIPDRFSAQQFSDYHSELNMSSLELGDSALYFCASSSGTSGRADNEQFFGPGTRLTVL.

The rearrangement uses TRBV19 and TRBJ2-5; 10 nucleotides align to TRBD1. The CDR3 is made up of 15 amino acids. Germline trimming cut 5 bases from V and 4 bases from J; bases unmatched to any gene: 7. CDR1 is LNHDA and CDR2 is SQIVND in the germline V gene (reference sequence). This CDR3 reads CASSLTGGRGETQYF. DNA for the CDR3: TGTGCCAGTAGTCTGACAGGGGGCCGGGGAGAGACCCAGTACTTC. Drawing the rest from reference TRBV19 and TRBJ2-5, the complete variable domain is DGGITQSPKYLFRKEGQNVTLSCEQNLNHDAMYWYRQDPGQGLRLIYYSQIVNDFQKGDIAEGYSVSREKKESFPLTVTSAQKNPTAFYLCASSLTGGRGETQYFGPGTRLLVL.

V usage is TRBV11-1 and J usage is TRBJ2-1; D is tentatively TRBD1 or TRBD2 (6 bases each). This CDR3 comprises 14 residues. Trimming took off 3 bases at V and 9 bases at J, with 15 bases between the two ends. Germline CDR1 and CDR2: SGHAT and FQDESV (reference sequence). CDR3 sequence: CASSLTGRGGEQFF. The CDR3 nucleotides are TGTGCCAGCAGCTTGACCGGCAGGGGAGGTGAGCAGTTCTTC.

J is TRBJ2-7 and V is TRBV5-8, with D unresolved. CDR1 is SGHTS and CDR2 is YDEGEE in the germline V gene. V gave up 4 bases and J gave up 5 bases, with 10 bases separating them. The CDR3 is 12 amino acids. CDR3 sequence (DNA): TGTGCCAGCAGCCCCCGAGGTGACGAGCAGTACTTC. Protein: CASSPRGDEQYF. Filled out from reference TRBV5-8 and TRBJ2-7, the complete variable domain reads EAGVTQSPTHLIKTRGQQATLRCSPISGHTSVYWYQQALGLGLQFLLWYDEGEERNRGNFPPRFSGRQFPNYSSELNVNALELEDSALYLCASSPRGDEQYFGPGTRLTVT.

The rearrangement uses TRBV15 and TRBJ2-1; D is undetermined. The germline CDR1 and CDR2 sequences are LNHNV and YYDKDF (reference sequence). The V end was cut by 0 bases, the J end by 10 bases, with 10 bases between. The CDR3 extends over 13 amino acids. The DNA for the CDR3 is TGTGCCACCAGCAGAGAGGAGCGCAAAGAGCAGTTCTTC. This codes for CATSREERKEQFF.

As concerns this clone: Other nucleotide sequences from this sample produce the same CDR3. The chain employs TRBV27 and TRBJ2-1; D gene ambiguous. Per germline, CDR1 MNHEY and CDR2 SMNVEV (reference sequence). Deletions cut 3 bases from V and 6 bases from J, with 3 bases between. The CDR3 is made up of 11 amino acids. CDR3 bases: TGTGCCAGCAGTTTTGCCAATGAGCAGTTCTTC. The encoded protein is CASSFANEQFF.

This rearrangement joins TRBV13 to TRBJ2-5, with a possible D match to TRBD1 (6 bases). The CDR3 is 12 residues long. Trimming left V 4 bases short and J 5 bases short, with 8 bases between. CDR1 PRHDT and CDR2 FYEKMQ come from the germline V gene (reference sequence). The CDR3 is CASSYRAETQYF. DNA for the CDR3: TGTGCCAGCAGCTACAGGGCTGAGACCCAGTACTTC.

The V and J genes are TRBV4-1 and TRBJ2-1; D is unclear. The CDR3 covers 14 residues. The V end was cut by 1 base, the J end by 0 bases, with 4 bases between. Germline values: CDR1 MGHRA, CDR2 YSYEKL. CDR3 nucleotides: TGCGCCAGCAGCCAAGTTTTCTCCTACAATGAGCAGTTCTTC. As protein: CASSQVFSYNEQFF.

This clone has a single count. The gene calls are TRBV5-1 and TRBJ2-1; D possibly uses TRBD1 or TRBD2 (6 bases each). V was pared by 0 bases and J by 8 bases, with 15 bases between. The CDR3 contains 15 residues. Germline-derived CDR1 and CDR2 are SGHRS and YFSETQ. Here the CDR3 reads CASSLVGLPGDEQFF. CDR3 bases: TGCGCCAGCAGCTTGGTGGGACTCCCAGGGGATGAGCAGTTCTTC.

This clone was found once. This chain uses TRBV9 with TRBJ2-2; TRBD2 agrees at 8 bases. The CDR3 totals 18 residues. V shed 2 bases and J 5 bases; nucleotides not matched to a gene: 14. The germline CDR1 and CDR2 sequences are SGDLS and YYNGEE. CDR3 residues: CASSVSSYREGGTGELFF. As DNA, the CDR3 is TGTGCCAGCAGCGTGAGTTCGTACCGGGAGGGCGGGACCGGGGAGCTGTTTTTT.

Concerning this clone itself: Because the CDR3's place on the DNA is in doubt, the DNA is left out and the CDR3 is given as listed by TCRdb. V and J are TRBV11-2 and TRBJ2-3; no check of the table's D call, TRBD2, against the DNA was made. The CDR3 totals 13 residues, both ends included. The germline CDR1 and CDR2 sequences are SGHAT and FQNNGV. The CDR3 sequence is CASSWWGSGIVDF.

Of note for this clone: Distinct nucleotide sequences in the sample also encode this CDR3. The chain combines TRBV19 with TRBJ2-7, with D perhaps being TRBD1 or TRBD2 (5 bases each). Germline-derived CDR1 and CDR2 are LNHDA and SQIVND (reference sequence). This CDR3 comprises 14 residues. Trimming removed 3 bases from V and 2 bases from J, with 11 bases in between. This CDR3 is CASSIRDGAYEQYF. DNA for the CDR3: TGTGCCAGTAGTATCCGGGACGGGGCCTACGAGCAGTACTTC.

DNA for the CDR3: TGTGCCAGCAGCTACCGTCGAGCTGAAGGTTCTGGGGCCAACGTCCTGACTTTC. The encoded protein is CASSYRRAEGSGANVLTF. The rearrangement uses TRBV5-8 and TRBJ2-6; D is undetermined. The germline CDR1 and CDR2 sequences are SGHTS and YDEGEE. The V end was cut by 3 bases, the J end by 1 base, with 17 bases between. The CDR3 extends over 18 amino acids.

Of note for this clone: This may stem from a read error, because a much larger clone lies one nucleotide away. The sample holds other DNA sequences that translate to the same CDR3. The chain uses TRBV27 and TRBJ2-7; D is unclear. Trimming shortened V by 6 bases and J by 0 bases, and 3 bases separated the two germline ends. The CDR3 is 11 residues long. Germline loops: CDR1 MNHEY, CDR2 SMNVEV (reference sequence). For the CDR3, the DNA is TGTGCCAGCAGGGACTCCTACGAGCAGTACTTC. This encodes CASRDSYEQYF.

This clone was counted a single time. The V call is TRBV9, the J call TRBJ2-7; TRBD1 is a possible D gene (5 bases). Germline V CDR1 and CDR2: SGDLS, YYNGEE. This CDR3 has 15 amino acids. The V gene lost 0 bases and the J gene lost 1 base, with 11 bases spanning the gap. CDR3 nucleotide sequence: TGTGCCAGCAGCGTAGTCCCAGGGCCTTCCTACGAGCAGTACTTC. The encoded protein is CASSVVPGPSYEQYF.

This clone was counted between two and nine times. As DNA, the CDR3 is TGTGCCAGCAGTGGGTTACAGCCTGAAGCTTTCTTT. Protein sequence: CASSGLQPEAFF. The chain has TRBV2 and TRBJ1-1, with no clear D. CDR1 is SNHLY, CDR2 FYNNEI, per germline. The CDR3 contains 12 residues. Trimming left V 4 bases short and J 6 bases short, with 9 bases between.

This clone has just one count. The chain recombines TRBV2 with TRBJ2-1; D is unclear. Trimming took off 4 bases at V and 3 bases at J, with 16 bases between the two ends. Germline V gene lookup returns CDR1 SNHLY and CDR2 FYNNEI. This CDR3 has 16 amino acids. Here the CDR3 reads CASSGYSRLNYNEQFF. The CDR3 region has the DNA TGTGCCAGCAGTGGGTATTCGAGACTCAACTACAATGAGCAGTTCTTC.

This clone was observed a few times. Other DNA sequences within the sample encode an identical CDR3. The rearrangement joins TRBV14 to TRBJ1-1, with 7 bases matching TRBD1. V trimming: 1 base; J trimming: 4 bases; junction bases outside the gene matches: 0. Per germline, CDR1 SGHDN and CDR2 FVKESK. The CDR3 has 13 amino acids. The CDR3 is CASSQAGGTEAFF. The CDR3 nucleotides read TGTGCCAGCAGCCAAGCAGGGGGCACTGAAGCTTTCTTT.

The chain has TRBV11-2 and TRBJ1-5; no clear D gene. The CDR3 contains 13 residues. V was cut by 5 bases and J by 6 bases, with 11 bases left in between. Germline-derived CDR1 and CDR2 are SGHAT and FQNNGV. DNA for the CDR3: TGTGCCAGCAGCCCGTCTGACGGTCAGCCCCAGCATTTT. Translating gives CASSPSDGQPQHF.

The chain links TRBV12-5 to TRBJ1-1; TRBD1 might be the D (5 bases). Germline CDR1 reads LGHNT; CDR2 reads FRNRAP. The CDR3 extends over 13 amino acids. Trimming took 4 bases from V and 6 from J, leaving 12 bases between them. The chain's CDR3 is CASGSVGGAEAFF. CDR3 DNA: TGTGCTAGTGGTTCCGTGGGGGGGGCTGAAGCTTTCTTT.

This clone was recorded only once. The chain's CDR3 is CASSYSQAGELFF. CDR3 coding DNA: TGTGCCAGCAGTTATTCCCAAGCCGGGGAGCTGTTTTTT. V is TRBV6-6 and J is TRBJ2-2, with D unclear. Germline lookup yields CDR1 MNHNY and CDR2 SVGAGI (reference sequence). The V end was cut by 3 bases, the J end by 6 bases, with 8 bases between. This CDR3 comprises 13 residues.